This T cell receptor beta chain was recovered during a study of cytomegalovirus exposure and HLA in healthy donors. Study at large: Of 350 to 400 genotyped donors, 81% grouped in the Caucasian-associated ancestry cluster.

The study's findings and limits: In a later analysis, an Asian-associated ancestry cluster reportedly showed fewer N-insertions than the roughly 700-donor mean. Previously analyzed data showed that most TCR beta V segments were productive at a frequency of about 87% or about 30%. Associated with cytomegalovirus, according to the listing, were 150 to 200 TCR beta chains.

V lost 0 bases and J 2 bases, leaving 9 bases between the germline ends. Germline V gene lookup returns CDR1 SGHNT and CDR2 YYREEE (reference sequence). This CDR3 contains 15 residues. With 60 Vbeta and 13 Jbeta primers, the PCR was carried out. TCRdb's table, derived via immunoSEQ multiplex PCR, lists solely in-frame clones and lacks some. The sample records approximately 170,000 clones, over 75% being singletons. On this clone: Its antigen is unidentified.

The chain employs TRBV5-4 and TRBJ1-5; weak D call: TRBD1 (5 bases). Sequencing input: PBMCs. The sequence was collected from a male donor in good health and CMV-seronegative. The CDR3 DNA reads as TGTGCCAGCAGCTTGGGGGGCGAGGGCAATCAGCCCCAGCATTTT. It is translated as CASSLGGEGNQPQHF.